This is a list of T cell receptor beta chains from one sample in a study of CD8 T cells in ankylosing spondylitis. TCRdb called the 5' RACE reads again in MiXCR, with one record for every CDR3 protein. The sample shows about 750,000 distinct CDR3 sequences, around 20% of them seen only once. Sequencing was performed on blood, either unsorted or a sorted T cell fraction (not recorded which). The receptors were gathered from a male donor with ankylosing spondylitis. Each CDR3 is given with its conserved first and last residue. D genes are given only for firm matches. The listing skips clone size in some rows; elsewhere it reads once, few, many or a size class.

length: 14; J: TRBJ2-7; size: -; V: TRBV7-6; D: TRBD1; CDR3: CASSRRGQGDEQYF; DNA: TGTGCCAGCAGCAGACGGGGACAGGGGGACGAGCAGTACTTC
length: 12; J: TRBJ2-5; size: -; V: TRBV29-1; D: TRBD1; CDR3: CSVYRGPETQYF; DNA: TGCAGCGTCTACAGGGGGCCGGAGACCCAGTACTTC
length: 13; J: TRBJ1-1; size: -; V: TRBV7-3; D: -; CDR3: CASSSSGKNEAFF; DNA: TGTGCCAGCAGCTCATCAGGGAAAAATGAAGCTTTCTTT
length: 14; J: TRBJ1-2; size: few; V: TRBV20-1; D: -; CDR3: CSARETGEIYGYTF; DNA: TGCAGTGCTAGAGAGACCGGGGAGATCTATGGCTACACCTTC
length: 15; J: TRBJ2-1; size: -; V: TRBV20-1; D: TRBD1; CDR3: CSARVVWTGYNEQFF; DNA: TGCAGTGCTAGAGTTGTCTGGACAGGCTACAATGAGCAGTTCTTC
length: 13; J: TRBJ2-1; size: few; V: TRBV2; D: -; CDR3: CASSGTPEVEQFF; DNA: TGTGCCAGCAGCGGGACCCCCGAGGTTGAGCAGTTCTTC
length: 17; J: TRBJ1-2; size: -; V: TRBV3-1; D: -; CDR3: CASSQERTELAPGGYTF; DNA: TGTGCCAGCAGCCAAGAGAGGACGGAGTTAGCTCCGGGGGGCTACACCTTC
length: 16; J: TRBJ2-1; size: -; V: TRBV5-6; D: TRBD2; CDR3: CASSKLAGLTYNEQFF; DNA: TGTGCCAGCAGCAAACTAGCGGGACTGACCTACAATGAGCAGTTCTTC
length: 15; J: TRBJ2-5; size: few; V: TRBV7-7; D: TRBD2; CDR3: CATGTSGGSQETQYF; DNA: TGTGCTACCGGGACTAGCGGGGGGTCCCAAGAGACCCAGTACTTC
length: 13; J: TRBJ2-7; size: -; V: TRBV4-1; D: -; CDR3: CASSQGIQSEQYF; DNA: TGCGCCAGCAGCCAAGGGATCCAGAGCGAGCAGTACTTC
length: 12; J: TRBJ1-2; size: -; V: TRBV29-1; D: -; CDR3: CSVDRGYHGYTF; DNA: TGCAGCGTTGACAGGGGTTATCATGGCTACACCTTC
length: 12; J: TRBJ1-2; size: -; V: TRBV28; D: -; CDR3: CASSSIAYGYTF; DNA: TGTGCCAGCAGTTCCATAGCGTATGGCTACACCTTC
length: 15; J: TRBJ2-1; size: few; V: TRBV5-1; D: TRBD1; CDR3: CASSLVETGTEEQFF; DNA: TGCGCCAGCAGCTTGGTGGAGACAGGGACAGAAGAGCAGTTCTTC
length: 13; J: TRBJ1-3; size: many; V: TRBV20-1; D: TRBD1; CDR3: CSAGTGGRNTIYF; DNA: TGCAGTGCCGGGACAGGGGGGAGAAACACCATATATTTT
length: 16; J: TRBJ2-3; size: -; V: TRBV12-3/TRBV12-4; D: TRBD2; CDR3: CASSTLRSGGTDTQYF; DNA: TGTGCCAGCAGTACCCTCCGAAGCGGGGGCACAGATACGCAGTATTTT
length: 13; J: TRBJ1-5; size: -; V: TRBV6-2/TRBV6-3; D: -; CDR3: CASSYSFNQPQHF; DNA: TGTGCCAGCAGTTACTCGTTTAATCAGCCCCAGCATTTT
length: 12; J: TRBJ2-7; size: few; V: TRBV19; D: -; CDR3: CASSKTGFEQYF; DNA: TGTGCCAGTAGTAAAACAGGGTTCGAGCAGTACTTC
length: 13; J: TRBJ2-1; size: -; V: TRBV19; D: -; CDR3: CASSMGSINEQFF; DNA: TGTGCCAGTAGTATGGGTAGCATCAATGAGCAGTTCTTC
length: 14; J: TRBJ1-5; size: few; V: TRBV12-3/TRBV12-4; D: -; CDR3: CASSSTGADQPQHF; DNA: TGTGCCAGCAGTAGCACGGGGGCGGATCAGCCCCAGCATTTT
length: 17; J: TRBJ2-2; size: few; V: TRBV5-1; D: TRBD2; CDR3: CASSETSGGPNTGELFF; DNA: TGCGCCAGCAGCGAGACTAGCGGGGGCCCGAACACCGGGGAGCTGTTTTTT
length: 13; J: TRBJ2-1; size: few; V: TRBV12-3/TRBV12-4; D: -; CDR3: CASYNSLYNEQFF; DNA: TGTGCCAGCTATAATAGCCTATACAATGAGCAGTTCTTC
length: 16; J: TRBJ2-2; size: few; V: TRBV5-6; D: -; CDR3: CASSLSGYSYTGELFF; DNA: TGTGCCAGCAGCTTGTCAGGGTATAGCTACACCGGGGAGCTGTTTTTT
length: 11; J: TRBJ1-2; size: once; V: TRBV29-1; D: -; CDR3: CSVPSGGGYTF; DNA: TGCAGCGTACCCTCCGGGGGAGGCTACACCTTC
length: 12; J: TRBJ1-2; size: many; V: TRBV25-1; D: -; CDR3: CASSEQNYGYTF; DNA: TGTGCCAGCAGTGAACAGAACTATGGCTACACCTTC
length: 12; J: TRBJ2-2; size: -; V: TRBV29-1; D: -; CDR3: CSVRKGTGELFF; DNA: TGCAGCGTGCGGAAGGGGACCGGGGAGCTGTTTTTT
length: 11; J: TRBJ1-2; size: many; V: TRBV29-1; D: -; CDR3: CSVEDRVAGTF; DNA: TGCAGCGTTGAGGACCGTGTCGCGGGGACCTTC
length: 19; J: TRBJ2-2; size: -; V: TRBV5-1; D: TRBD2; CDR3: CASGFGGLAGDRYTGELFF; DNA: TGCGCCAGCGGATTTGGGGGACTAGCGGGGGACCGGTACACCGGGGAGCTGTTTTTT
length: 16; J: TRBJ2-7; size: -; V: TRBV18; D: TRBD2; CDR3: CASSATTSGRTHEQYF; DNA: TGTGCCAGCTCAGCCACTACTAGCGGGAGAACCCACGAGCAGTACTTC
length: 17; J: TRBJ2-2; size: few; V: TRBV3-1; D: TRBD2; CDR3: CASSLSGGARSTGELFF; DNA: TGTGCCAGCAGCCTTAGCGGGGGGGCCCGGAGCACCGGGGAGCTGTTTTTT
length: 16; J: TRBJ2-1; size: -; V: TRBV5-1; D: TRBD2; CDR3: CASSLPGLAFPNEQFF; DNA: TGCGCCAGCAGCCTACCCGGACTAGCATTCCCCAATGAGCAGTTCTTC
length: 14; J: TRBJ2-5; size: -; V: TRBV5-1; D: TRBD1; CDR3: CASSPSGTGGTQYF; DNA: TGCGCCAGCAGCCCCTCAGGGACAGGAGGGACCCAGTACTTC
length: 11; J: TRBJ2-3; size: -; V: TRBV11-2; D: -; CDR3: CASSMADTQYF; DNA: TGTGCCAGCAGCATGGCAGATACGCAGTATTTT
length: 11; J: TRBJ2-1; size: few; V: TRBV6-6; D: -; CDR3: CASSYGSEQFF; DNA: TGTGCCAGCAGTTATGGGAGTGAGCAGTTCTTC
length: 13; J: TRBJ2-3; size: few; V: TRBV9; D: -; CDR3: CASSWVQGDTQYF; DNA: TGTGCCAGCTCTTGGGTCCAGGGAGATACGCAGTATTTT
length: 14; J: TRBJ1-5; size: many; V: TRBV28; D: -; CDR3: CASSRRQSNQPQHF; DNA: TGTGCCAGCAGTCGGAGACAGAGCAATCAGCCCCAGCATTTT
length: 13; J: TRBJ2-7; size: few; V: TRBV27; D: -; CDR3: CASSPPYSYEQYF; DNA: TGTGCCAGCAGTCCGCCTTACAGCTACGAGCAGTACTTC
length: 14; J: TRBJ2-7; size: -; V: TRBV7-2; D: -; CDR3: CASSLVGDYYEQYF; DNA: TGTGCCAGCAGCTTAGTTGGGGATTACTACGAGCAGTACTTC
length: 20; J: TRBJ2-1; size: -; V: TRBV4-2; D: TRBD2; CDR3: CASSPRYFSAGGEVYNEQFF; DNA: TGTGCCAGCAGCCCAAGGTATTTTTCAGCGGGAGGGGAAGTTTACAATGAGCAGTTCTTC